Presented here are 20 T cell receptor beta chains from one specimen sequenced in a study of shared clonotypes between healthy human individuals. The method was immunoSEQ multiplex PCR; TCRdb's version includes in-frame clones alone and lacks a portion of them. The sample lists 2 million to 2.5 million clones, approximately 96% occurring once. The material sequenced was naive CD4+ T cells sorted from blood. Subset given: CD45RA+ positively selected. Receptors originate from a young man in good health.

The genes are TRBV5-4 and TRBJ1-1; 7 bases line up with TRBD1. The germline V gene has CDR1 SGHNT and CDR2 YYREEE (reference sequence). This CDR3 comprises 15 residues. The trim removed 3 bases at V and 0 bases at J, leaving 5 bases unmatched. The CDR3 bases are TGTGCCAGCAGCTATTGGACAGGTATGAACACTGAAGCTTTCTTT. This codes for CASSYWTGMNTEAFF.

The chain carries TRBV7-9 and TRBJ1-1; 12 bases map to TRBD1. The CDR3 consists of 17 residues. Looked up from germline, CDR1 is SEHNR and CDR2 is FQNEAQ (reference sequence). The junction had 11 bases not matched to a gene; V was cut back by 5 bases and J by 4 bases. The CDR3 region has the DNA TGTGCCAGCAGCCCCACGGGGGACAGGGGGCCAAGCACTGAAGCTTTCTTT. Translation gives CASSPTGDRGPSTEAFF.

The chain joins TRBV5-1 to TRBJ1-1; no firm D call. The V gene lost 2 bases and the J gene lost 5 bases, with 16 bases spanning the gap. Germline loops: CDR1 SGHRS, CDR2 YFSETQ. The CDR3 loop spans 15 amino acids. This chain's CDR3 is CASSFGGGSRTEAFF. The CDR3 nucleotides are TGCGCCAGCAGCTTTGGCGGCGGGAGTAGGACTGAAGCTTTCTTT.

This chain links TRBV11-2 with TRBJ2-7, with TRBD1 as a possible D gene (6 bases). CDR1 is SGHAT and CDR2 is FQNNGV in the germline V gene. This CDR3 contains 14 residues. V was clipped by 5 bases and J by 2 bases, with 13 bases between them. Written as DNA, the CDR3 is TGTGCCAGCAGCGTGACAGGACCCACCTACGAGCAGTACTTC. Its protein product is CASSVTGPTYEQYF.

V and J are TRBV30 and TRBJ1-3; 7 nucleotides align to TRBD1. Unmatched junction bases numbered 3, after V lost 1 base and J lost 0 bases. The CDR3 is 15 residues long. CDR1 GTSNPN and CDR2 SVGIG come from the germline V gene (reference sequence). The CDR3 here is CAWSGRQGSGNTIYF. The CDR3 DNA reads TGTGCCTGGAGTGGCAGACAGGGCTCTGGAAACACCATATATTTT. The entire variable domain, with the rest obtained from reference TRBV30 and TRBJ1-3, is as follows: SQTIHQWPATLVQPVGSPLSLECTVEGTSNPNLYWYRQAAGRGLQLLFYSVGIGQISSEVPQNLSASRPQDRQFILSSKKLLLSDSGFYLCAWSGRQGSGNTIYFGEGSWLTVV.

This clone occurred once. The chain combines TRBV7-9 with TRBJ1-4; a possible D gene is TRBD1 (5 bases). The V gene's germline CDR1 is SEHNR and CDR2 FQNEAQ (reference sequence). CDR3 length equals 14 residues. Trimming removed 4 bases at V and 4 bases at J, with 10 bases between. The CDR3 nucleotides read TGTGCCAGCAGCTCGGGACTTTTTAATGAAAAACTGTTTTTT. Translating it yields CASSSGLFNEKLFF.

The genes are TRBV28 and TRBJ1-2, with D maybe TRBD1 (5 bases). The CDR3 consists of 12 residues. Trimming removed 7 bases at V and 6 bases at J, with 12 bases between. Germline CDR1 reads MDHEN; CDR2 reads SYDVKM. CDR3 coding DNA: TGTGCCAGCAATGGGGCCGGGAATGGCTACACCTTC. This codes for CASNGAGNGYTF.

The V and J genes are TRBV7-9 and TRBJ1-2, with no clear D. In germline, CDR1 is SEHNR, CDR2 FQNEAQ (reference sequence). Deletions cut 8 bases from V and 7 bases from J, with 20 bases between. The CDR3 is 14 residues long. CDR3 sequence: CASDVGMITSGYTF. The DNA of the CDR3 is TGTGCCAGCGACGTCGGGATGATCACAAGTGGCTACACCTTC.

This chain joins TRBV7-6 and TRBJ2-1, with D hard to call. Germline V gives CDR1 SGHVS, CDR2 FNYEAQ. The CDR3 is 15 amino acids. The V end was cut by 6 bases, the J end by 2 bases, with 14 bases between. CDR3 sequence: CASRLGPGPYNEQFF. The CDR3 DNA reads as TGTGCCAGCAGGCTAGGACCGGGCCCCTACAATGAGCAGTTCTTC.

A word on this clone: Other nucleotide sequences in the sample specify the same CDR3. The rearrangement links TRBV5-6 to TRBJ2-7; 8 bases are a match to TRBD1. J lost 4 bases, V lost 4 bases, and 7 bases had no gene match. Germline assignment: CDR1 SGHDT and CDR2 YYEEEE. The CDR3 length is 14 residues. This CDR3 reads CASSLGQGVYEQYF. The CDR3 DNA reads as TGTGCCAGCAGCCTCGGACAGGGAGTATACGAGCAGTACTTC.

Concerning this clone itself: Other DNA sequences in this specimen translate into the identical CDR3. This chain links TRBV2 with TRBJ1-5, with D unclear. Germline CDR1 and CDR2: SNHLY and FYNNEI. This CDR3 comprises 14 residues. Trimming took 2 bases from V and 1 from J, leaving 6 bases between them. DNA of the CDR3: TGTGCCAGCAGTGAACAAGGGAGCAATCAGCCCCAGCATTTT. Amino acid sequence: CASSEQGSNQPQHF.

The rearrangement joins TRBV21-1 to TRBJ2-7; the D call TRBD2 from the table was never checked on the DNA. TRBV21-1 is reported as a pseudogene. The CDR3 spans 16 residues. The CDR3 loop reads CASSSGRTSGVYEQYF. The DNA for the CDR3 is TGTGCCAGCAGCTCCGGCCGAACTAGCGGAGTGTACGAGCAGTACTTC.

The V call is TRBV5-4, the J call TRBJ1-1; 9 bases agree with TRBD1. CDR3 length: 14 amino acids. V shed 4 bases, J shed 4 bases, and the junction held 5 bases outside the gene matches. Germline V gene data show CDR1 as SGHNT and CDR2 as YYREEE (reference sequence). CDR3 bases: TGTGCCAGCAGCCCCGGGACAGGGTCCACTGAAGCTTTCTTT. Translated: CASSPGTGSTEAFF.

This CDR3 reads CATSSGRLGYTGELFF. The CDR3 DNA is TGTGCCACCAGCAGCGGACGGTTAGGATACACCGGGGAGCTGTTTTTT. V is TRBV15 and J is TRBJ2-2; no reliable D call. Trimming cost V 3 bases and J 3 bases, with 14 bases left between them. This CDR3 is 16 amino acids long. Germline loops: CDR1 LNHNV, CDR2 YYDKDF (reference sequence).

The V call is TRBV6-1, the J call TRBJ2-7; the match to TRBD1 covers 7 bases. V lost 5 bases, J lost 6 bases, and 13 bases stayed unmatched. The length of the CDR3 is 15 residues. Germline V gives CDR1 MNHNS, CDR2 SASEGT. CDR3 in DNA: TGTGCCAGCAGTTTATCCCGGGACAGTCTCCTCGAGCAGTACTTC. Its protein product is CASSLSRDSLLEQYF.

The V and J genes are TRBV6-1 and TRBJ1-2; TRBD1 agrees at 7 bases. V trimming: 4 bases; J trimming: 4 bases; junction bases outside the gene matches: 9. Germline CDR1 is MNHNS and CDR2 is SASEGT. This CDR3 is built from 15 residues. CDR3 coding DNA: TGTGCCAGCAGTGTAGCCCGGGACAGCGTCTATGGCTACACCTTC. It is translated as CASSVARDSVYGYTF.

The genes are TRBV7-2 and TRBJ2-3, with D possibly being TRBD2 (6 bases). V was clipped by 2 bases and J by 0 bases, with 12 bases between them. This CDR3 has 16 amino acids. Germline lookup yields CDR1 SGHTA and CDR2 FQGNSA. The DNA of the CDR3 is TGTGCCAGCAGCTTAATTTGGCGGGAAAGCACAGATACGCAGTATTTT. This sequence encodes CASSLIWRESTDTQYF. The whole variable domain, filled in from reference TRBV7-2 and TRBJ2-3, reads GAGVSQSPSNKVTEKGKDVELRCDPISGHTALYWYRQSLGQGLEFLIYFQGNSAPDKSGLPSDRFSAERTGGSVSTLTIQRTQQEDSAVYLCASSLIWRESTDTQYFGPGTRLTVL.

For the CDR3, the DNA is TGTGCCAGCGGTGGGGGGATCGGTAATTCACCCCTCCACTTT. The encoded protein is CASGGGIGNSPLHF. The V call is TRBV6-6, the J call TRBJ1-6, with D tentatively TRBD1 (5 bases). The CDR3 totals 14 residues. Germline-derived CDR1 and CDR2 are MNHNY and SVGAGI (reference sequence). V lost 8 bases to trimming and J lost 6 bases, with 14 bases between them.

The genes are TRBV30 and TRBJ2-1; TRBD2 agrees at 11 bases. Trimming cost V 0 bases and J 1 base; bases outside gene matches: 2. Looked up from germline, CDR1 is GTSNPN and CDR2 is SVGIG (reference sequence). The CDR3 covers 16 residues. Written as DNA, the CDR3 is TGTGCCTGGAGTGTACGGACTAGCGGGTCCTACAATGAGCAGTTCTTC. Protein sequence: CAWSVRTSGSYNEQFF.

The V and J genes are TRBV6-5 and TRBJ2-7; D is possibly TRBD1 (6 bases). In germline, CDR1 is MNHEY, CDR2 SVGAGI. The CDR3 extends over 15 amino acids. Trimming removed 6 bases at V and 0 bases at J, with 15 bases between. The CDR3 nucleotides read TGTGCCAGCAGGTCGCGACAGGCAAGCTCCTACGAGCAGTACTTC. It specifies CASRSRQASSYEQYF.